The sequence of this T cell receptor (beta chain) was determined in a study of early stage breast cancer tumors. Overall study context: Among around twelve ER+/PR+/HER2- tumors, eight were ductal, four lobular. Approximately 9.4-fold was the mean read coverage per sample. Study observations and caveats: Comparing each tissue with blood distinguished tumor from normal in about 85% of the 16 patients.

Each sample had two DNA replicates, roughly 0.48 ug blood or roughly 1.6 ug tissue. The method was immunoSEQ multiplex PCR; TCRdb's version includes in-frame clones alone and lacks a portion of them. The table includes around 28,000 clones, roughly 80% detected once. Losses at the gene ends were 4 bases for V and 6 bases for J; bases not matched to a gene: 9. CDR1 and CDR2 from the germline V gene are SGHKS and YYEKEE (reference sequence). The CDR3 totals 14 residues. As for this clone: Its antigen is undetermined.

The sequencing input was blood. The V and J genes are TRBV5-5 and TRBJ1-2; 7 bases match TRBD1. The source is a person aged 55-75 years with breast cancer. The CDR3 reads CASSVGTAPDGYTF. CDR3 nucleotides: TGTGCCAGCAGCGTGGGGACAGCTCCGGATGGCTACACCTTC.